This TCR beta chain comes out of a study of vaccination and CD4 T cells after COVID-19. A note on this clonotype: What it binds is unknown.

Cultured CD4+ T cell DNA underwent sequencing with the Oncomine TCR Beta short-read assay. From the PCR reads, TCRdb called clonotypes with MiXCR, one entry per CDR3 protein. The sample lists roughly 17,000 distinct CDR3 sequences; roughly three quarters were seen once. Germline V gene data show CDR1 as LNHDA and CDR2 as SQIVND (reference sequence). The CDR3 has 14 amino acids. Trimming took 3 bases from V and 7 from J; bases not matched to a gene: 3. Treatment given: approximately 10-day PBMC culture with coronavirus spike peptide pools or control peptides (ViraFEST assay). The sequenced sample consisted of CD4+ T cells from blood, cultured in vitro. The sequence came from a human donor who had recovered from COVID-19. The rearrangement links TRBV19 to TRBJ1-5, with 10 bases matching TRBD1. The CDR3 coding sequence is TGTGCCAGTAGTATCCGGACAGGGGGACAGCCCCAGCATTTT. Translating it yields CASSIRTGGQPQHF.